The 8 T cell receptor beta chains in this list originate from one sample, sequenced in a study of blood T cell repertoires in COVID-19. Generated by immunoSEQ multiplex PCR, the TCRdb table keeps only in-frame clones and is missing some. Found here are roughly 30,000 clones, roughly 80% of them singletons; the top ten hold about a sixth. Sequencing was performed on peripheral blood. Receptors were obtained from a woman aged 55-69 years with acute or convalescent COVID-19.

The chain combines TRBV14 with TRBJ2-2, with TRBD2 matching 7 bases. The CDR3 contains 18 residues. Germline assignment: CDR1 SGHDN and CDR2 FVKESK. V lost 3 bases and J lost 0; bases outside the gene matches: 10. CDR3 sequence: CASSHWGGFTPNTGELFF. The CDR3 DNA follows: TGTGCCAGCAGCCATTGGGGAGGGTTTACCCCGAACACCGGGGAGCTGTTTTTT.

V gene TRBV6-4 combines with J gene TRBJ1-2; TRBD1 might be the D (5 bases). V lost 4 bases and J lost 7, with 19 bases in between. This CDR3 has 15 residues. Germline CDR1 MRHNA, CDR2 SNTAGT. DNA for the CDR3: TGTGCCAGCAGTGCTACGGGACGCCGGGAGGGTGGCTACACCTTC. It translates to CASSATGRREGGYTF.

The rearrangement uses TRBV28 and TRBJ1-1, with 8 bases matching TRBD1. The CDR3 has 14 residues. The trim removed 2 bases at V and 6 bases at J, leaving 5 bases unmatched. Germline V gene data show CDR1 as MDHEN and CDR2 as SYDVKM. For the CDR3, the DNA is TGTGCCAGCAGTTTAACAGGGGGTAGACCTGAAGCTTTCTTT. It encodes CASSLTGGRPEAFF. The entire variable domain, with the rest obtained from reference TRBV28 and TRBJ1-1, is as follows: DVKVTQSSRYLVKRTGEKVFLECVQDMDHENMFWYRQDPGLGLRLIYFSYDVKMKEKGDIPEGYSVSREKKERFSLILESASTNQTSMYLCASSLTGGRPEAFFGQGTRLTVV.

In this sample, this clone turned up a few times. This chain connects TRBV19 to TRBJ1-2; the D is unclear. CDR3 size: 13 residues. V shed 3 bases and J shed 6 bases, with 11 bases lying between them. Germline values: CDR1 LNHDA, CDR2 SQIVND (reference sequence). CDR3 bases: TGTGCCAGTAGTATCGCCCACGCGGATGGCTACACCTTC. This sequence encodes CASSIAHADGYTF.

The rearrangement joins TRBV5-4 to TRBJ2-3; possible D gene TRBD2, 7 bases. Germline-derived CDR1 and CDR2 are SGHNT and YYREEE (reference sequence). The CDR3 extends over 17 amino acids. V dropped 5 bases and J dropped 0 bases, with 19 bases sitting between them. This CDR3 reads CASRRSAGASSTDTQYF. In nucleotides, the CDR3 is TGTGCCAGCAGGCGGTCTGCGGGGGCCTCTAGCACAGATACGCAGTATTTT. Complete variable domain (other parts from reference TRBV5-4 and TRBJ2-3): ETGVTQSPTHLIKTRGQQVTLRCSSQSGHNTVSWYQQALGQGPQFIFQYYREEENGRGNFPPRFSGLQFPNYSSELNVNALELDDSALYLCASRRSAGASSTDTQYFGPGTRLTVL.

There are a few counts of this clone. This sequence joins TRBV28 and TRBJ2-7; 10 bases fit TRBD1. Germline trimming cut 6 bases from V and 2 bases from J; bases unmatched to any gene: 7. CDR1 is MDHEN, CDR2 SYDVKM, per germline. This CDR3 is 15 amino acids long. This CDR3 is CASSRRDRGAYEQYF. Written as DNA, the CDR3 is TGTGCCAGCAGCCGCCGGGACAGGGGCGCCTACGAGCAGTACTTC.

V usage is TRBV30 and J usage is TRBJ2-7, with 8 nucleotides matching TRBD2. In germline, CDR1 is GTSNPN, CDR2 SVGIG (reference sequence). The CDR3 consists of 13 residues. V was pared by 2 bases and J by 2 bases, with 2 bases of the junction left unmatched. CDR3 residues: CAWSSRGAYEQYF. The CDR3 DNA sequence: TGTGCCTGGAGTTCGCGGGGGGCCTACGAGCAGTACTTC.

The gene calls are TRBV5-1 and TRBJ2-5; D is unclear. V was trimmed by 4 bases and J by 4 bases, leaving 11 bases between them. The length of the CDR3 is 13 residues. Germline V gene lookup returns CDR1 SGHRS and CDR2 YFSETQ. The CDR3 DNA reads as TGCGCCAGCAGCGTATCCCCCGGAGAGACCCAGTACTTC. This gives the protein CASSVSPGETQYF. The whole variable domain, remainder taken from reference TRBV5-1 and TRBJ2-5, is KAGVTQTPRYLIKTRGQQVTLSCSPISGHRSVSWYQQTPGQGLQFLFEYFSETQRNKGNFPGRFSGRQFSNSRSEMNVSTLELGDSALYLCASSVSPGETQYFGPGTRLLVL.